Reported below is one TCR beta chain. The specificity of this receptor is unknown. No much larger clone exists at a distance of one base, and base qualities are not known. This entry comes from a study of cytomegalovirus exposure and HLA in healthy donors (dated by TCRdb to 2016 to 2017). Study-wide context: According to a later analysis, the approximately 120 validation repertoires were produced on the same platform as the 700 or so repertoires of the first cohort. The study was designed to test whether signatures of past pathogen exposure could be identified by cataloging public T cell receptors. In addition to the first cohort of hundreds of subjects, a separate validation cohort of 120 different subjects was used. To predict cytomegalovirus infection status, the study brought together high-throughput TCR immunosequencing, statistical association of individual TCRs with disease status, and machine learning. What the research found in general, with its limitations: Three of the identified cytomegalovirus-associated TCR beta chains were confirmed in vitro to be specific for cytomegalovirus antigens. The classifier was reported to diagnose cytomegalovirus status with high specificity and sensitivity in both the original and validation cohorts. The authors suggested that the approach could potentially be generalized to other disease states and immunological phenotypes. The validation cohort had no HLA typing available for a later analysis, so co-occurrence within that cohort was assessed over all 110 or so repertoires. Most TCR sequences were seen in very few donors, while some public TCRs were found in many individuals. A total of fewer than 200 TCR beta chains were listed by the study as associated with cytomegalovirus. Of the cluster scores, 85% to 95% were above 0 in a later analysis, which found that TCRs clustered in the first cohort also tended to co-occur in the 110 or so validation repertoires.

Separate from the roughly 650-subject first cohort, the validation cohort of 90 to 150 subjects was the group to which the donors belonged. Library preparation employed the immunoSEQ multiplex PCR assay. As for the authors' bioinformatics: A statistical classification framework was built for diagnosing cytomegalovirus status from the catalog of TCR beta chain sequences. In its TCRdb copy, this immuneACCESS table keeps in-frame sequences only and misses some clones. Where compared with another copy, unresolved V genes explain less than half of these, and the others have no known cause. V and J calls and clone size are those listed in that table; D and trimming were worked out from the DNA. The sample table holds 100,000 to 120,000 clones, of which around nine tenths were seen once. The ten top clones hold over 1.1% of the sample. Sequenced material: PBMCs. The sequence derives from a woman in her twenties or thirties in good health and CMV-seropositive.

The CDR3 reads as follows: CARSGREAYNEQFF. Here is the DNA: TGTGCCAGAAGCGGGCGGGAAGCCTACAATGAGCAGTTCTTC. This chain joins TRBV25-1 to TRBJ2-1, with a tentative D gene TRBD2 over 6 matching bases. V is clipped by 9 bases and J by 2 bases, and the sequence between their germline boundaries is 14 bases long. The germline V gene yields MGHDK for CDR1 and SYGVNS for CDR2. Spanning cysteine to phenylalanine, the CDR3 consists of 14 amino acids. This entry keeps only the CDR3 DNA: 42 bases, framed from base 1.